This record covers a single T cell receptor (beta chain). The CDR3 covers 14 residues. Participant reports of clinical history set cohort assignment. This sample stems from a study of blood T cell repertoires in COVID-19. The wider study: PBMCs, B-cell-depleted T cells, or T cells provided the cDNA or gDNA that made up the material.

How the authors handled the data: Estimated nucleated cell counts came from reference gene primer amplification. Profiling relied on immunoSEQ multiplex PCR, and the TCRdb table lists in-frame clones only, not all of them. D and trimming come from the DNA, and the V and J calls and clone size come from that table. The sample consists of about 480,000 clones, about 85% of them appearing once. The receptor comes from a woman aged 18-29 years with acute COVID-19. The chain uses TRBV21-1 and TRBJ2-5; TRBD2, the table's D call, lacks a check against the DNA. TRBV21-1 is a recognized pseudogene. The sequenced sample consisted of PBMCs or T cells enriched from blood (not recorded which). CDR3 DNA: TGTGCCAGCATAAAATGTAGGGCGGGGGAGACCCAGTACTTC. Protein: CASIKCRAGETQYF.